The next 27 T cell receptor beta chains were all read from a single sample in a study of response to subunit inactivated influenza vaccine. From the RT-PCR reads, TCRdb called clonotypes with MiXCR, one entry per CDR3 protein. This sample yields more than 450,000 distinct CDR3 sequences, of which 10% to 15% are seen a single time; more than 8.5% belongs to the top ten. The sequenced sample was PBMCs from blood, obtained on the day of vaccination. These receptors were collected from a man in his fifties or sixties who received an inactivated influenza vaccine.

This clonotype was seen more than once but under ten times. V usage is TRBV28 and J usage is TRBJ1-5; D ambiguous. Germline CDR1 reads MDHEN; CDR2 reads SYDVKM. The CDR3 has 12 amino acids. V lost 1 base and J 12 bases, leaving 10 bases between the germline ends. This CDR3 reads CASSLSRVGQHF. For the CDR3, the DNA is TGTGCCAGCAGTTTATCACGTGTTGGCCAGCATTTT.

This clonotype occurred many times. This chain joins TRBV3-1 and TRBJ1-5; 12 bases are a match to TRBD1. This CDR3 comprises 15 residues. CDR1 LGHDT and CDR2 YNNKEL come from the germline V gene (reference sequence). The trim removed 4 bases at V and 7 bases at J, leaving 5 bases unmatched. DNA of the CDR3: TGTGCCAGCAGCCTCGGGACAGGGGGCTTGCAGCCCCAGCATTTT. Protein product: CASSLGTGGLQPQHF.

There are a few counts of this clonotype. DNA of the CDR3: TGCAGTGCTAGAGATATATTGGGGGCTACTGAAGCTTTCTTT. Its translation: CSARDILGATEAFF. The V and J genes are TRBV20-1 and TRBJ1-1, with TRBD1 as a possible D gene (6 bases). The CDR3 spans 14 residues. The V and J ends lost 0 bases and 5 bases respectively, with 13 bases between them. CDR1 is DFQATT, CDR2 SNEGSKA, per germline (reference sequence).

This clonotype was counted once. At one end, the junction sequence differs from germline, possibly due to a read error. The V gene is TRBV7-9, the J gene TRBJ2-1, with 8 bases aligning to TRBD2. Germline lookup yields CDR1 SEHNR and CDR2 FQNEAQ (reference sequence). CDR3 length: 16 residues. The CDR3 loop is CASSVAPGGAPNEQFF. The CDR3 DNA sequence: TGTGCCAGCAGCGTAGCTCCCGGGGGGGCACCCAATGAGCAGTTCTTC.

For this clonotype: Given a much more abundant clone one base away, this may be a read error. V is TRBV5-1 and J is TRBJ2-1, with D tentatively TRBD2 (6 bases). This CDR3 has 17 amino acids. Trimming left V 1 base short and J 0 bases short, with 14 bases between. From germline, CDR1 is SGHRS and CDR2 YFSETQ. Written as DNA, the CDR3 is TGCGCCAGCAGCTTGACTCAACTAGCATACTCCTACAATGAGCAGTTCTTC. Translation gives CASSLTQLAYSYNEQFF.

CDR3 amino acids: CATSDYMGATNEKLFF. Here the CDR3 DNA reads TGTGCCACCAGCGACTACATGGGAGCAACTAATGAAAAACTGTTTTTT. The V call is TRBV15, the J call TRBJ1-4; D ambiguous. Deletions cut 5 bases from V and 0 bases from J, with 13 bases between. CDR3 length: 16 amino acids. CDR1 is LNHNV and CDR2 is YYDKDF in the germline V gene (reference sequence). Together with reference TRBV15 and TRBJ1-4, the CDR3 gives the full variable domain: DAMVIQNPRYQVTQFGKPVTLSCSQTLNHNVMYWYQQKSSQAPKLLFHYYDKDFNNEADTPDNFQSRRPNTSFCFLDIRSPGLGDTAMYLCATSDYMGATNEKLFFGSGTQLSVL.

This clonotype was found many times. The rearrangement links TRBV9 to TRBJ2-1; 10 nucleotides agree with TRBD1. The CDR3 runs 16 residues. Trimming removed 1 base from V and 8 bases from J; junction bases left unmatched: 9. Germline values: CDR1 SGDLS, CDR2 YYNGEE. CDR3 sequence: CASSVPTTGGRDEQFF. The CDR3 DNA sequence: TGTGCCAGCAGCGTACCAACGACAGGGGGCCGGGATGAGCAGTTCTTC.

The chain is built from TRBV15 and TRBJ2-5; D is unresolved. This CDR3 has 14 residues. V was cut by 0 bases and J by 5 bases, with 10 bases left in between. Germline V gene data show CDR1 as LNHNV and CDR2 as YYDKDF (reference sequence). The CDR3 nucleotides are TGTGCCACCAGCAGAGAGGCGACACCGGAGACCCAGTACTTC. It codes for CATSREATPETQYF.

This clonotype was detected ten times or more. The rearrangement uses TRBV7-9 and TRBJ2-7, with 9 bases matching TRBD1. Germline V gives CDR1 SEHNR, CDR2 FQNEAQ (reference sequence). The CDR3 runs 13 residues. V lost 3 bases and J lost 5; bases outside the gene matches: 2. For the CDR3, the DNA is TGTGCCAGCAGCTTCGGGACAGGGAACGAGCAGTACTTC. This codes for CASSFGTGNEQYF.

V and J are TRBV7-9 and TRBJ2-3; 9 bases align to TRBD1. Trimming took 7 bases from V and 4 from J; bases not matched to a gene: 9. This CDR3 contains 15 residues. In germline, CDR1 is SEHNR, CDR2 FQNEAQ (reference sequence). Here the CDR3 DNA reads TGTGCCAGCACATCGACAGGGGGAAGCGCAGATACGCAGTATTTT. Amino acid sequence: CASTSTGGSADTQYF. Together with reference TRBV7-9 and TRBJ2-3, the CDR3 gives the full variable domain: DTGVSQNPRHKITKRGQNVTFRCDPISEHNRLYWYRQTLGQGPEFLTYFQNEAQLEKSRLLSDRFSAERPKGSFSTLEIQRTEQGDSAMYLCASTSTGGSADTQYFGPGTRLTVL.

The chain recombines TRBV29-1 with TRBJ2-3; D possibly corresponds to TRBD2 (7 bases). The germline gives CDR1 SQVTM, CDR2 ANQGSEA. Trimming shortened V by 4 bases and J by 7 bases, and 12 bases separated the two germline ends. The CDR3 length is 12 residues. In nucleotides, the CDR3 is TGCAGCGTTGCCGGGGGGCCTCATACGCAGTATTTT. Protein product: CSVAGGPHTQYF.

This clonotype has more than one count but fewer than ten. DNA of the CDR3: TGTGCCAGCAGTTTTATGAGACAGGGATTACCCTACGAGCAGTACTTC. It yields the protein CASSFMRQGLPYEQYF. J is TRBJ2-7 and V is TRBV12-3 or TRBV12-4; 7 nucleotides agree with TRBD1. The trim removed 3 bases at V and 2 bases at J, leaving 10 bases unmatched. The CDR3 covers 16 residues.

This clonotype was counted at least ten times. CDR3 bases: TGTGCCAGCAGCGTCGGACTAGCGGGAGGGTCCCTGAGTGAGACCCAGTACTTC. Protein product: CASSVGLAGGSLSETQYF. This chain uses TRBV9 with TRBJ2-5; 15 positions agree with TRBD2. V lost 2 bases, J lost 5 bases, and 10 bases stayed unmatched. Germline-derived CDR1 and CDR2 are SGDLS and YYNGEE. The CDR3 contains 18 residues.

The CDR3 coding sequence is TGTGCCAGCAGCACCGGGTTTCCGGAGACCCAGTACTTC. Amino acids: CASSTGFPETQYF. This chain uses TRBV21-1 with TRBJ2-5; no check of the table's D call, TRBD1, against the DNA was made. TRBV21-1 is flagged as a pseudogene. The CDR3 totals 13 residues.

The J gene is TRBJ1-2, the V gene TRBV15; D is undetermined. This CDR3 comprises 13 residues. CDR1 LNHNV and CDR2 YYDKDF come from the germline V gene (reference sequence). Trimming left V 2 bases short and J 2 bases short, with 6 bases between. This CDR3 is CATSRQTNYGYTF. The CDR3, as DNA: TGTGCCACCAGCAGACAGACCAACTATGGCTACACCTTC.

This clonotype was picked up a small number of times. This chain joins TRBV27 and TRBJ2-7; the match to TRBD2 covers 9 bases. This CDR3 region has 14 residues. V shed 5 bases and J 5 bases; nucleotides not matched to a gene: 7. Germline V lookup: CDR1 MNHEY, CDR2 SMNVEV (reference sequence). The CDR3: CASSAGTSPDEQYF. The DNA for the CDR3 is TGTGCCAGCAGTGCCGGGACTAGCCCAGACGAGCAGTACTTC.

This clonotype was recorded at least ten times. The rearrangement uses TRBV12-3 or TRBV12-4 and TRBJ2-7; 9 bases are shared with TRBD2. CDR3 size: 14 residues. Trimming cost V 2 bases and J 2 bases; bases outside gene matches: 1. The chain's CDR3 is CASSLSGGTYEQYF. CDR3 coding DNA: TGTGCCAGCAGTTTAAGCGGGGGGACCTACGAGCAGTACTTC.

The V gene is TRBV20-1, the J gene TRBJ1-3; 8 bases fit TRBD1. Trimming removed 0 bases from V and 1 base from J; junction bases left unmatched: 2. The CDR3 contains 15 residues. CDR1 is DFQATT and CDR2 is SNEGSKA in the germline V gene (reference sequence). In DNA form, the CDR3 reads TGCAGTGCTAGAGAACAGGGGGTATCTGGAAACACCATATATTTT. The encoded protein is CSAREQGVSGNTIYF.

This clonotype was seen at least ten times. The gene calls are TRBV12-3 or TRBV12-4 and TRBJ2-5; D is uncertain. This CDR3 region has 13 residues. Trimming took 2 bases from V and 4 from J, leaving 8 bases between them. The CDR3 bases are TGTGCCAGCAGTTTACTCGGGCTAGAGACCCAGTACTTC. The encoded protein is CASSLLGLETQYF.

V and J are TRBV11-2 and TRBJ2-2; D gene ambiguous. CDR3 length: 15 residues. Germline V gene lookup returns CDR1 SGHAT and CDR2 FQNNGV. V lost 1 base and J lost 8, with 14 bases in between. CDR3 sequence reads: CASSLGRGSVGELFF. The CDR3 DNA sequence: TGTGCCAGCAGCTTAGGCCGAGGCTCGGTGGGGGAGCTGTTTTTT.

This chain connects TRBV20-1 to TRBJ2-5; 11 bases align to TRBD2. V lost 6 bases, J lost 5 bases, and 5 bases stayed unmatched. Germline assignment: CDR1 DFQATT and CDR2 SNEGSKA (reference sequence). The CDR3 is 13 residues long. CDR3 DNA sequence: TGCAGTGCCAGACTAGCGGGACCGGAGACCCAGTACTTC. Translated: CSARLAGPETQYF.

A few counts support this clonotype. The rearrangement links TRBV3-1 to TRBJ2-4, with D perhaps matching TRBD2 (6 bases). V was shortened by 6 bases and J by 8 bases, with 14 bases between the two germline ends. The CDR3 runs to 13 residues. The germline V gene has CDR1 LGHDT and CDR2 YNNKEL (reference sequence). CDR3 bases: TGTGCCAGCAGGCCCGGTCCGGGGGACATTCAGTACTTC. Translated: CASRPGPGDIQYF.

The V and J genes are TRBV10-3 and TRBJ2-3, with D maybe TRBD1 (6 bases). CDR1 is ENHRY and CDR2 is SYGVKD in the germline V gene. CDR3 length: 15 residues. The V and J ends lost 7 bases and 0 bases respectively, with 14 bases between them. This CDR3 reads CAINTPGHSTDTQYF. The DNA of the CDR3 is TGTGCCATCAACACACCGGGACACAGCACAGATACGCAGTATTTT.

This clonotype showed up just a few times. V is TRBV19 and J is TRBJ1-1, with no clear D. The germline V and J ends were trimmed by 3 bases and 0 bases, with 5 bases remaining between them. In germline, CDR1 is LNHDA, CDR2 SQIVND (reference sequence). This CDR3 has 13 residues. The CDR3 spells CASSMGLNTEAFF. CDR3 bases: TGTGCCAGTAGTATGGGCCTGAACACTGAAGCTTTCTTT.

The rearrangement joins TRBV28 to TRBJ2-7, with D perhaps matching TRBD1 or TRBD2 (5 bases each). The CDR3 is 15 residues long. From germline, CDR1 is MDHEN and CDR2 SYDVKM. V was shortened by 6 bases and J by 3 bases, with 18 bases between the two germline ends. The CDR3 DNA sequence: TGTGCCAGCAGCCCCCTTCCAGGGACGCTCTACGAGCAGTACTTC. Amino acid sequence: CASSPLPGTLYEQYF.

The chain links TRBV29-1 to TRBJ1-2; D unclear. The CDR3 is made up of 10 amino acids. The V and J ends lost 4 bases and 14 bases respectively, with 14 bases between them. Germline-derived CDR1 and CDR2 are SQVTM and ANQGSEA. The CDR3 sequence is CSVAAGPGTF. The CDR3 nucleotides are TGCAGCGTTGCGGCAGGTCCTGGGACCTTC.

This rearrangement joins TRBV4-3 to TRBJ2-1; 11 bases map to TRBD2. This CDR3 region has 17 residues. CDR1 is LGHNA and CDR2 is YSLEER in the germline V gene. After removal of 5 bases from V and 3 bases from J, the junction contained 9 bases not matched to a gene. CDR3 nucleotides: TGCGCCAGCAGCACCCGGACTAGCGGGCTGGTCTACAATGAGCAGTTCTTC. Translation: CASSTRTSGLVYNEQFF.